These 4 T cell receptor beta chains originate from one sample sequenced in a study of blood T cell repertoires in COVID-19. Assay used: immunoSEQ multiplex PCR; TCRdb lists only in-frame clones, some missing. The data contain 120,000 to 150,000 clones, 65% to 85% of them singletons. The specimen sequenced was peripheral blood. These receptors were obtained from a woman aged 45 to 65 with acute or convalescent COVID-19.

The chain couples TRBV3-1 (or the pseudogene TRBV3-2) to TRBJ2-3; D is undetermined. V lost 0 bases to trimming and J lost 7 bases, with 5 bases between them. This CDR3 has 12 residues. Germline V gene data show CDR1 as LGHDT and CDR2 as YNNKEL (reference sequence). The CDR3 DNA sequence: TGTGCCAGCAGCCAAGATAGCTATACGCAGTATTTT. Protein: CASSQDSYTQYF.

The chain joins TRBV5-1 to TRBJ2-5; 7 nucleotides match TRBD1. The junction had 11 bases not matched to a gene; V was cut back by 2 bases and J by 1 base. Germline loops: CDR1 SGHRS, CDR2 YFSETQ. The CDR3 totals 17 residues. CDR3 in amino acids: CASSLQPGAGGQETQYF. DNA for the CDR3: TGCGCCAGCAGCTTACAACCAGGGGCAGGGGGCCAAGAGACCCAGTACTTC.

CDR3 sequence reads: CASSERLRGTNTGELFF. For the CDR3, the DNA is TGTGCCAGCAGTGAAAGGTTGCGAGGGACGAACACCGGGGAGCTGTTTTTT. The V gene is TRBV6-1, the J gene TRBJ2-2; tentative D call: TRBD2 (5 bases). The V gene's germline CDR1 is MNHNS and CDR2 SASEGT. Trimming cost V 2 bases and J 0 bases, with 13 bases left between them. The CDR3 has 17 residues.

The chain is built from TRBV28 and TRBJ1-3; no clear D. V lost 4 bases and J lost 0, with 7 bases in between. Germline values: CDR1 MDHEN, CDR2 SYDVKM. This CDR3 has 14 residues. CDR3 DNA: TGTGCCAGCAGTTCTACAGCCTCTGGAAACACCATATATTTT. Protein sequence: CASSSTASGNTIYF. Together with reference TRBV28 and TRBJ1-3, the CDR3 gives the full variable domain: DVKVTQSSRYLVKRTGEKVFLECVQDMDHENMFWYRQDPGLGLRLIYFSYDVKMKEKGDIPEGYSVSREKKERFSLILESASTNQTSMYLCASSSTASGNTIYFGEGSWLTVV.